This TCR beta chain was sequenced for a study of PD-1 blockade in classical Hodgkin lymphoma. This CDR3 spans 16 amino acids. The V gene end was trimmed by 4 bases and the J gene end by 9 bases; junction bases not matched to a gene: 10. In germline, CDR1 is SGHTA, CDR2 FQGNSA. Sequencing used immunoSEQ multiplex PCR; TCRdb keeps in-frame clones, though not all of them. This table holds more than 13,000 clones, roughly 78% found once. Findings and caveats of the study: Complete responders had baseline diversity similar to newly diagnosed patients. A significant rise in TCR diversity was seen by C4D1 for CD4+ cells but not for CD8+ cells.

A note on this clone: Antigen unknown.

With no exception, relapse followed autologous stem cell transplantation in all patients, and brentuximab vedotin exposure varied. Best overall response was complete response, partial response or progressive disease in these relapsed/refractory classical Hodgkin lymphoma patients. The chain joins TRBV7-2 to TRBJ2-1, with TRBD1 matching 12 bases. The sequencing used peripheral blood mononuclear cells (PBMCs), collected before the second cycle of nivolumab. The source is a human donor with classical Hodgkin lymphoma. For the CDR3, the DNA is TGTGCCAGCAGCTGGGGGGACAGGGGGCTTTTCGGTGAGCAGTTCTTC. Encoded protein: CASSWGDRGLFGEQFF.